The 9 T cell receptor beta chains below come from one sample, sequenced in a study of beta chain features in type 1 diabetes. Every isolated RNA sample was fully reverse transcribed, so sequencing captured expressed TCRB transcripts. Sequencing was performed with immunoSEQ multiplex PCR; in TCRdb, only in-frame clones are kept and a portion is missing. This sample carries roughly 150,000 clones, around 10% of them seen once, and the ten largest clones take around 2%. Source material: central memory CD4+ T cells from blood. These receptors were collected from a man younger than 35 in good health.

This clone turned up a few times. The V call is TRBV5-4, the J call TRBJ1-2, with D uncertain. Looked up from germline, CDR1 is SGHNT and CDR2 is YYREEE (reference sequence). The CDR3 sequence is 13 residues long. Trimming stripped 0 bases from V and 5 bases from J, with 8 bases between. CDR3 in DNA: TGTGCCAGCAGCTTGGAGTCAGTTTATGGCTACACCTTC. Amino acid sequence: CASSLESVYGYTF.

This clone was detected a few times. This sequence joins TRBV15 and TRBJ2-7; D is ambiguous. The V end was cut by 3 bases, the J end by 9 bases, with 15 bases between. This CDR3 region has 13 residues. Germline CDR1 and CDR2: LNHNV and YYDKDF (reference sequence). CDR3 protein: CATSRESPVVQYF. DNA for the CDR3: TGTGCCACCAGCAGGGAATCCCCGGTGGTGCAGTACTTC. Drawing the rest from reference TRBV15 and TRBJ2-7, the complete variable domain is DAMVIQNPRYQVTQFGKPVTLSCSQTLNHNVMYWYQQKSSQAPKLLFHYYDKDFNNEADTPDNFQSRRPNTSFCFLDIRSPGLGDTAMYLCATSRESPVVQYFGPGTRLTVT.

There are a few counts of this clone. This chain joins TRBV4-2 and TRBJ2-7; 13 nucleotides align to TRBD2. J lost 6 bases, V lost 5 bases, and 4 bases had no gene match. There are 14 residues in the CDR3. Germline assignment: CDR1 LGHNA and CDR2 YNFKEQ. CDR3 DNA: TGTGCCAGCAGCGAGACTAGCGGGAGGAGCGAGCAGTACTTC. Encoded protein: CASSETSGRSEQYF.

This clone has only a few counts. The chain links TRBV6-1 to TRBJ2-7; TRBD1 is a possible D gene (6 bases). This CDR3 comprises 13 residues. CDR1 and CDR2 (germline): MNHNS, SASEGT. Trimming took off 4 bases at V and 5 bases at J, with 12 bases between the two ends. The CDR3 protein is CASSVPGTNEQYF. The DNA of the CDR3 is TGTGCCAGCAGTGTTCCCGGGACAAACGAGCAGTACTTC.

The chain employs TRBV30 and TRBJ2-5; 8 bases agree with TRBD1. The J call is uncertain, as TRBJ2-7 better fits the DNA end. Germline V gene data show CDR1 as GTSNPN and CDR2 as SVGIG (reference sequence). The CDR3 runs to 13 residues. This chain's CDR3 is CAWGQGWGYEQYF. CDR3 coding DNA: TGTGCCTGGGGACAGGGTTGGGGCTACGAGCAGTACTTC.

The V and J genes are TRBV29-1 and TRBJ2-6; D unclear. The germline gives CDR1 SQVTM, CDR2 ANQGSEA. V was clipped by 4 bases and J by 0 bases, with 7 bases between them. The CDR3 loop spans 14 amino acids. The CDR3 nucleotides are TGCAGCGTTGCGGTAGCCTCTGGGGCCAACGTCCTGACTTTC. This codes for CSVAVASGANVLTF.

The rearrangement uses TRBV9 and TRBJ1-2; D remains unclear. V was pared by 0 bases and J by 0 bases, with 9 bases between. CDR1 is SGDLS, CDR2 YYNGEE, per germline. The CDR3 totals 15 residues. The CDR3 sequence is CASSVDEKANYGYTF. CDR3 bases: TGTGCCAGCAGCGTAGACGAGAAAGCTAACTATGGCTACACCTTC. Drawing the rest from reference TRBV9 and TRBJ1-2, the complete variable domain is DSGVTQTPKHLITATGQRVTLRCSPRSGDLSVYWYQQSLDQGLQFLIQYYNGEERAKGNILERFSAQQFPDLHSELNLSSLELGDSALYFCASSVDEKANYGYTFGSGTRLTVV.

This CDR3 is CATSSRKRNTEAFF. Written as DNA, the CDR3 is TGTGCCACCAGCAGCAGAAAACGGAACACTGAAGCTTTCTTT. The chain links TRBV15 to TRBJ1-1; D uncertain. Germline CDR1 reads LNHNV; CDR2 reads YYDKDF (reference sequence). Trimming took off 3 bases at V and 1 base at J, with 9 bases between the two ends. The CDR3 totals 14 residues.

This clone has at least ten counts. The genes are TRBV15 and TRBJ2-5; D may correspond to TRBD1 or TRBD2 (5 bases each). Germline CDR1 is LNHNV and CDR2 is YYDKDF (reference sequence). V shed 6 bases and J shed 4 bases, with 15 bases lying between them. The CDR3 runs to 14 residues. The CDR3 coding sequence is TGTGCCACCAGTCGGGACGTAGGGAGAGAGACCCAGTACTTC. Translated, it gives CATSRDVGRETQYF.